This T cell receptor (beta chain) was obtained from a study of cytomegalovirus exposure and HLA in healthy donors. Study conclusions and caveats: Because they were indistinguishable, some V segments, including TRBV6-2 and TRBV6-3, were excluded. When analyzed later, a missense DCLRE1C variant was found to be linked to TCR beta V- and J-gene trimming. The authors later found most CMV-associated TCR beta chains appeared HLA-restricted.

Note on this clone: The target antigen is unknown.

Germline lookup yields CDR1 SEHNR and CDR2 FQNEAQ (reference sequence). There are 19 residues in the CDR3. V shed 2 bases and J 0 bases; nucleotides not matched to a gene: 14. PCR amplification relied on 60 Vbeta primers (plus 13 Jbeta primers). The data were produced by immunoSEQ multiplex PCR, yet TCRdb's version contains in-frame clones alone and is incomplete. The repertoire includes 170,000 or so clones, just under 80% of them detected once, and about 12% sits in the top ten. This TCR was sampled from a woman aged 45-65 years in good health and CMV-seropositive. Sequenced sample: PBMCs. The V gene is TRBV7-9, the J gene TRBJ1-1; 8 nucleotides line up with TRBD1. The CDR3 DNA reads as TGTGCCAGCAGCTTACAGGGGGCGATTGCCGGCAGCATGAACACTGAAGCTTTCTTT. It codes for CASSLQGAIAGSMNTEAFF.